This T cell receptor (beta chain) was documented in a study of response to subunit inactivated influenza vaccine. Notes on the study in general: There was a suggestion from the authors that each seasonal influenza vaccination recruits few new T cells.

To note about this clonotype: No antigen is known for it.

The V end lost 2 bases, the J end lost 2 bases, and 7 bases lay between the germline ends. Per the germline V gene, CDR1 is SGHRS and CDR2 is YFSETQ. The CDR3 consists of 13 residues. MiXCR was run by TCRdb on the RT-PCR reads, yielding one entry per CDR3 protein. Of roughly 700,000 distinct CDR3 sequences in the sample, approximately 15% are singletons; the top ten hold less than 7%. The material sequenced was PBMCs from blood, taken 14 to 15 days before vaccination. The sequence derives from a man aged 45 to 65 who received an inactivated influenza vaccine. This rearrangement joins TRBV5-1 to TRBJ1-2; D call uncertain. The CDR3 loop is CASSFGRNYGYTF. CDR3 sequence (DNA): TGCGCCAGCAGCTTCGGACGGAACTATGGCTACACCTTC.